Listed here are 18 T cell receptor beta chains from one sample, sequenced in a study of breast tumors, draining lymph nodes, adjacent tissues. Samples came from axillary lymph nodes draining the breast cancer. TCRdb reanalysed the multiplex PCR reads using MiXCR and keeps one entry per CDR3 protein. In the table there are some 120,000 distinct CDR3 sequences, less than 20% of which are singletons. The sequenced sample consisted of axillary lymph node tissue. The receptors were sampled from a female donor with breast cancer. Some clones in this sample may be carry-over from other donors' samples.

In this sample, this clonotype turned up a few times. This sequence joins TRBV5-1 and TRBJ2-5; tentatively, D is TRBD2 (7 bases). The length of the CDR3 is 14 residues. The V gene lost 6 bases and the J gene lost 1 base, with 13 bases spanning the gap. The germline V gene has CDR1 SGHRS and CDR2 YFSETQ. CDR3 nucleotides: TGCGCCAGCATGCGGGGGCCCACCCAAGAGACCCAGTACTTC. Its translation: CASMRGPTQETQYF.

This clonotype was seen many times. The CDR3 region has the DNA TGTGCCAGCAGTGGCCCCGACGACAACCAAGAGACCCAGTACTTC. Encoded protein: CASSGPDDNQETQYF. The rearrangement links TRBV2 to TRBJ2-5; D is ambiguous. There are 15 residues in the CDR3. The germline V gene encodes CDR1 SNHLY and CDR2 FYNNEI. The germline V and J ends were trimmed by 4 bases and 0 bases, with 12 bases remaining between them.

This clonotype was seen ten or more times. The CDR3 DNA reads TGTGCCAGCAGCTTATCCCCGGACTTCTACAATGAGCAGTTCTTC. It translates to CASSLSPDFYNEQFF. The chain uses TRBV7-2 and TRBJ2-1; weak D call: TRBD2 (5 bases). V lost 2 bases, J lost 3 bases, and 11 bases lay in between. The CDR3 runs to 15 residues. CDR1 and CDR2 (germline): SGHTA, FQGNSA.

Ten or more counts support this clonotype. V usage is TRBV4-2 and J usage is TRBJ2-7; no definite D call. V was trimmed by 3 bases and J by 4 bases, leaving 13 bases between them. CDR1 is LGHNA, CDR2 YNFKEQ, per germline. The CDR3 length is 14 residues. The CDR3 nucleotides read TGTGCCAGCAGCCACACCGGCACCGGATACGAGCAGTACTTC. It specifies CASSHTGTGYEQYF.

Turning to this clonotype: Since a much larger clone is just one base distant, this may be a read error. This rearrangement joins TRBV11-2 to TRBJ2-7, with 10 bases fitting TRBD2. The CDR3 is 15 amino acids. Germline CDR1 is SGHAT and CDR2 is FQNNGV. The CDR3 is CASSLILAGVYGQYF. In DNA, the CDR3 is TGTGCCAGCAGCTTAATCCTAGCGGGAGTGTACGGGCAGTACTTC.

This clonotype appeared many times. The chain employs TRBV20-1 and TRBJ2-7, with 10 bases fitting TRBD1. V was clipped by 5 bases and J by 2 bases; unmatched bases: 12. The germline V gene encodes CDR1 DFQATT and CDR2 SNEGSKA (reference sequence). The CDR3 runs 16 residues. CDR3 in DNA: TGCAGTGCTGGTTCCGTGTTGGGACAGGGGCCCTACGAGCAGTACTTC. This encodes CSAGSVLGQGPYEQYF.

J is TRBJ1-1 and V is TRBV5-1, with a possible D match to TRBD1 (5 bases). V lost 6 bases and J 3 bases, leaving 18 bases between the germline ends. In germline, CDR1 is SGHRS, CDR2 YFSETQ. The CDR3 spans 15 residues. The CDR3 region is CASKAGGAGDTEAFF. The CDR3 DNA is TGCGCCAGCAAAGCGGGGGGAGCGGGGGACACTGAAGCTTTCTTT.

Many counts were recorded for this clonotype. V usage is TRBV18 and J usage is TRBJ2-3; 7 bases map to TRBD2. J was trimmed by 6 bases and V by 3 bases; bases with no gene match: 9. This CDR3 has 15 residues. Per germline, CDR1 KGHSH and CDR2 LQKENI. The CDR3 loop is CASSPLAGVRDTQYF. CDR3 DNA sequence: TGTGCCAGCTCACCGTTGGCGGGAGTCCGTGATACGCAGTATTTT.

On this clonotype: A much larger clone is a single base away; this may be a read error. V gene TRBV12-3 or TRBV12-4 combines with J gene TRBJ2-1; the match to TRBD2 covers 9 bases. CDR3 length equals 16 residues. The CDR3 loop reads CASSLVATSGYDEQFF. In DNA form, the CDR3 reads TGTGCCAGCAGTTTAGTGGCGACTAGCGGCTACGATGAGCAGTTCTTC.

Ten or more counts support this clonotype. The V and J genes are TRBV5-1 and TRBJ2-1, with D tentatively TRBD2 (5 bases). The CDR3 sequence is 15 residues long. Germline CDR1 is SGHRS and CDR2 is YFSETQ. The V end lost 4 bases, the J end lost 5 bases, and 16 bases lay between the germline ends. This CDR3 reads CASSLSPDSHNEQFF. The CDR3 DNA reads TGCGCCAGCAGCCTCTCCCCGGACTCGCACAATGAGCAGTTCTTC.

This clonotype was counted a single time. A clone one base away is much larger, so this may be a read error. The chain recombines TRBV5-1 with TRBJ2-3; D unclear. Trimming took off 1 base at V and 2 bases at J, with 11 bases between the two ends. The V gene's germline CDR1 is SGHRS and CDR2 YFSETQ. The CDR3 is 15 residues long. Here the CDR3 reads CASSLRSDDTDTQYF. CDR3 nucleotides: TGCGCCAGCAGCTTGAGGTCCGACGACACAGATACGCAGTATTTT. Full variable domain (outside the CDR3, taken from reference TRBV5-1 and TRBJ2-3): KAGVTQTPRYLIKTRGQQVTLSCSPISGHRSVSWYQQTPGQGLQFLFEYFSETQRNKGNFPGRFSGRQFSNSRSEMNVSTLELGDSALYLCASSLRSDDTDTQYFGPGTRLTVL.

This sequence joins TRBV6-2 or TRBV6-3 and TRBJ2-5, with TRBD2 matching over 13 bases. V lost 2 bases and J lost 4; bases outside the gene matches: 19. Germline V CDR1 and CDR2: MNHEY, SVGEGT. This CDR3 comprises 21 residues. The DNA for the CDR3 is TGTGCCAGCAGTTACCCAAATCCTCCAACTAGCGGGAGGGCCTCTGGAGAGACCCAGTACTTC. As protein: CASSYPNPPTSGRASGETQYF.

This clonotype was seen at least ten times. This chain links TRBV2 with TRBJ2-5; 8 bases match TRBD1. Looked up from germline, CDR1 is SNHLY and CDR2 is FYNNEI. Losses at the gene ends were 5 bases for V and 4 bases for J; bases not matched to a gene: 6. CDR3 length equals 14 residues. The CDR3, as DNA: TGTGCCAGCAGTCCCCGGACAGGGACAGAGACCCAGTACTTC. It yields the protein CASSPRTGTETQYF.

This clonotype was picked up many times. This chain uses TRBV10-2 with TRBJ1-3, with TRBD1 as a possible D gene (5 bases). Germline V gene lookup returns CDR1 WSHSY and CDR2 SAAADI. This CDR3 is built from 15 residues. V lost 6 bases, J lost 1 base, and 13 bases lay in between. CDR3 sequence: CASSDQDTSGNTIYF. In nucleotides, the CDR3 is TGCGCCAGCAGCGACCAGGACACGTCTGGAAACACCATATATTTT.

This clonotype was observed a handful of times. V and J are TRBV18 and TRBJ2-5, with D perhaps TRBD2 (5 bases). CDR1 and CDR2 from the germline V gene are KGHSH and LQKENI. V lost 1 base, J lost 7 bases, and 13 bases lay in between. The CDR3 consists of 14 residues. In nucleotides, the CDR3 is TGTGCCAGCTCACCACAGGACGAAGAGGGGACCCAGTACTTC. Encoded protein: CASSPQDEEGTQYF.

At least ten counts were recorded for this clonotype. The rearrangement uses TRBV7-9 and TRBJ1-2; TRBD1 might be the D (6 bases). This CDR3 spans 13 amino acids. Germline V gives CDR1 SEHNR, CDR2 FQNEAQ (reference sequence). Trimming pared 3 bases from V and 5 bases from J, leaving 10 bases between. This chain's CDR3 is CASSFPGEYGYTF. In DNA form, the CDR3 reads TGTGCCAGCAGCTTTCCAGGGGAATATGGCTACACCTTC.

As for this clonotype: Possible read error: a much larger clone is one base away. The chain uses TRBV19 and TRBJ1-4; maybe TRBD1 (5 bases). Per the germline V gene, CDR1 is LNHDA and CDR2 is SQIVND (reference sequence). The CDR3 is 13 amino acids. CDR3 sequence reads: CATGGGTNEKLLF. CDR3 DNA sequence: TGTGCCACCGGAGGAGGGACTAATGAAAAACTGCTTTTT.

This clonotype occurred a few times. A much larger clonotype is one base distant, so this may be a read error. The chain combines TRBV5-6 with TRBJ2-5, with D maybe TRBD2 (6 bases). Per the germline V gene, CDR1 is SGHDT and CDR2 is YYEEEE. The CDR3 is 16 amino acids. V gave up 4 bases and J gave up 6 bases, with 22 bases separating them. The CDR3 loop reads CASSLGDRRGGQTQYF. The CDR3 DNA reads as TGTGCCAGCAGCCTTGGGGATCGGAGGGGAGGACAGACCCAGTACTTC.